Listed below are T cell receptor beta chains from one sample, sequenced in a study of cytomegalovirus exposure and HLA in healthy donors. Profiling relied on immunoSEQ multiplex PCR, and the TCRdb table lists in-frame clones only, not all of them. This sample carries tens of thousands of clones, 75% of them seen once, and the ten largest clones take approximately 7.8%. The material sequenced was PBMCs. The receptors stem from a woman aged 25 to 39 in good health and CMV-seropositive. Both conserved end residues are part of each CDR3. The order of the fields is V gene, J gene, CDR3 protein.

TRBV7-6,TRBJ2-1,CASSFSLGGQYNEQFF
TRBV19,TRBJ2-7,CASSPSGTSGSYEQYF
TRBV6-6,TRBJ1-4,CASSRLGQGANEKLFF
TRBV7-2,TRBJ1-1,CASSRLGQGNTEAFF
TRBV28,TRBJ2-3,CASSDRVKGDTQYF
TRBV15,TRBJ1-3,CATSRATRDTIYF
TRBV2,TRBJ2-2,CASTWGSVTGELFF
TRBV4-2,TRBJ2-7,CASSQGRADSGTSGRALHF
TRBV29-1,TRBJ2-7,CSVEDRVAGASYEQYF
TRBV28,TRBJ1-2,CATHRGTDGYTF
TRBV9,TRBJ2-2,CASSETGIGGELFF
TRBV2,TRBJ2-6,CASSEPRRANVLTF
TRBV28,TRBJ2-3,CASSPTLDYTNTDTQYF
TRBV7-9,TRBJ1-5,CASSATGNQPQHF
TRBV5-1,TRBJ1-6,CASSVGTGDSPLHF
TRBV2,TRBJ1-2,CASSSRRGGYTF
TRBV5-6,TRBJ2-7,CASSFGRAGEQYF
TRBV5-4,TRBJ2-6,CASSDRVPGANVLTF
TRBV2,TRBJ1-2,CASSEGQLYGYTF
TRBV25-1,TRBJ1-1,CASSGTPTEAFF
TRBV29-1,TRBJ1-1,CSARDRAGNTEAFF
TRBV28,TRBJ1-1,CASSLSGETEAFF
TRBV30,TRBJ2-7,CAWGTGFTYEQYF
TRBV5-4,TRBJ2-7,CASSLASGSVEQYF
TRBV7-2,TRBJ1-6,CASSLDRGVGNSPLHF
TRBV10-3,TRBJ1-4,CAISESPGNEKLFF
TRBV7-9,TRBJ1-4,CASSARGQTNEKLFF
TRBV28,TRBJ1-2,CASSSTLGGVSGGYTF
TRBV9,TRBJ2-5,CASSAQGAFWETQYF
TRBV27,TRBJ2-7,CASSLGQGRTYEQYF
TRBV25-1,TRBJ2-7,CASGRQGPPYEQYF
TRBV7-9,TRBJ1-1,CASSLGGSNTEAFF
TRBV6-1,TRBJ2-2,CASSDLLGRTGELFF
TRBV13,TRBJ2-1,CASSATSPRERAYNEQFF
TRBV7-2,TRBJ1-2,CASSPHRGGYTF
TRBV6-5,TRBJ1-2,CASSRKGPYGYTF
TRBV5-4,TRBJ2-7,CASSLSPGQRATYEQYF
TRBV11-2,TRBJ2-7,CASSPSGELYGEQYF
TRBV29-1,TRBJ2-7,CSVEVGGSGYEQYF
TRBV4-2,TRBJ1-2,CASSQDDSANYGYTF
TRBV28,TRBJ2-2,CASSSSRPPRTGELFF
TRBV5-4,TRBJ2-7,CASSWSPSEYEQYF
TRBV6-1,TRBJ2-2,CASRPTGSNTGELFF
TRBV29-1,TRBJ2-1,CSVDLFFSLAAANEQFF
TRBV27,TRBJ2-2,CASSLGARSGGELFF
TRBV5-5,TRBJ2-1,CASSRDYKQFF
TRBV27,TRBJ1-2,CASSETGQGYTF
TRBV10-3,TRBJ2-1,CAIRSRAESYNEQFF
TRBV27,TRBJ2-7,CASSPYYRDRVQYEQYF
TRBV11-3,TRBJ2-2,CASSLGQGTGELFF
TRBV5-6,TRBJ1-1,CASSAQGTVMNTEAFF
TRBV2,TRBJ2-5,CASSIQGPQETQYF
TRBV4-3,TRBJ2-3,CASSQGVGEGTQYF
TRBV30,TRBJ2-1,CACTSDSNNEQFF
TRBV9,TRBJ1-1,CASSEWTELNTEAFF
TRBV6-6,TRBJ2-7,CASSRGLAGGPEQYF
TRBV18,TRBJ2-3,CASSARGSTDTQYF
TRBV7-2,TRBJ1-5,CASSPQGARNQPQHF
TRBV10-3,TRBJ2-2,CAISESGGGNTGELFF
TRBV5-1,TRBJ2-3,CASSLFVAEGADTQYF